Listed below are T cell receptor beta chains from one sample, sequenced in a study of T cell responses to AZD1222 COVID-19 vaccine. Libraries were prepared by immunoSEQ multiplex PCR; TCRdb keeps only in-frame clonotypes and omits some of them. The sample lists 250,000 to 300,000 clones; almost 95% were seen once. The material sequenced was peripheral blood, taken 28 days after the second AZD1222 dose. The receptors were sampled from an adult who received the AZD1222 COVID-19 vaccine. The CDR3 runs from the conserved cysteine through the conserved F or W. The D gene is left open where the match is weak. Size is stated for part of the rows, as once, few or many counts, or as a class when the clone is expanded.

v_gene: TRBV14
d_gene: NA
j_gene: TRBJ1-1
abundance: NA
CDR3aa: CASSLLDGRTEAFF
CDR3nt: TGTGCCAGCAGCCTGTTAGACGGGAGGACTGAAGCTTTCTTT

v_gene: TRBV19
d_gene: NA
j_gene: TRBJ2-7
abundance: once
CDR3aa: CASSIEGQGGEQYF
CDR3nt: TGTGCCAGTAGTATAGAAGGGCAGGGTGGCGAGCAGTACTTC

v_gene: TRBV28
d_gene: TRBD1
j_gene: TRBJ1-5
abundance: NA
CDR3aa: CASSSGQGRNQPQHF
CDR3nt: TGTGCCAGCAGTTCGGGACAGGGAAGGAATCAGCCCCAGCATTTT

v_gene: TRBV7-9
d_gene: NA
j_gene: TRBJ2-7
abundance: NA
CDR3aa: CASSPGSPFSYEQYF
CDR3nt: TGTGCCAGCAGCCCCGGGAGCCCTTTCTCCTACGAGCAGTACTTC

v_gene: TRBV28
d_gene: NA
j_gene: TRBJ2-7
abundance: NA
CDR3aa: CASSLRFKQYF
CDR3nt: TGTGCCAGCAGTTTAAGGTTCAAGCAGTACTTC

v_gene: TRBV7-2
d_gene: NA
j_gene: TRBJ2-7
abundance: NA
CDR3aa: CASTRGADYEQYF
CDR3nt: TGTGCCAGCACTCGAGGGGCGGACTACGAGCAGTACTTC

v_gene: TRBV6-5
d_gene: NA
j_gene: TRBJ1-1
abundance: NA
CDR3aa: CASSYGYGTKNTEAFF
CDR3nt: TGTGCCAGCAGTTACGGGTACGGGACAAAGAACACTGAAGCTTTCTTT

v_gene: TRBV28
d_gene: TRBD1
j_gene: TRBJ1-6
abundance: NA
CDR3aa: CASSFPGGTSNSPLHF
CDR3nt: TGTGCCAGCAGTTTTCCAGGGGGGACATCCAATTCACCCCTCCACTTT

v_gene: TRBV18
d_gene: TRBD1
j_gene: TRBJ1-4
abundance: NA
CDR3aa: CASSPRAGGDEKLFF
CDR3nt: TGTGCCAGCTCACCACGTGCAGGGGGGGATGAAAAACTGTTTTTT

v_gene: TRBV30
d_gene: NA
j_gene: TRBJ2-5
abundance: NA
CDR3aa: CAWKVGETQYF
CDR3nt: TGTGCCTGGAAGGTTGGGGAGACCCAGTACTTC

v_gene: TRBV6-5
d_gene: NA
j_gene: TRBJ1-5
abundance: NA
CDR3aa: CASRVSGDSNQPQHF
CDR3nt: TGTGCCAGCAGGGTATCGGGAGATAGCAATCAGCCCCAGCATTTT

v_gene: TRBV10-3
d_gene: NA
j_gene: TRBJ1-2
abundance: NA
CDR3aa: CAISGSTGNYGYTF
CDR3nt: TGTGCCATCAGTGGATCTACAGGGAACTATGGCTACACCTTC

v_gene: TRBV11-2
d_gene: TRBD2
j_gene: TRBJ2-7
abundance: NA
CDR3aa: CASSWTSGGTYEQYF
CDR3nt: TGTGCCAGCAGTTGGACTAGCGGGGGCACCTACGAGCAGTACTTC

v_gene: TRBV4-1
d_gene: NA
j_gene: TRBJ1-5
abundance: NA
CDR3aa: CASSRRRDPPFNQPQHF
CDR3nt: TGCGCCAGCAGTCGTCGCCGGGACCCTCCATTCAATCAGCCCCAGCATTTT

v_gene: TRBV7-2
d_gene: NA
j_gene: TRBJ1-2
abundance: NA
CDR3aa: CASSLGGSDNYGYTF
CDR3nt: TGTGCCAGCAGCCTGGGAGGATCGGATAACTATGGCTACACCTTC

v_gene: TRBV20-1
d_gene: NA
j_gene: TRBJ1-2
abundance: NA
CDR3aa: CSGIGSYGYTF
CDR3nt: TGCAGTGGTATAGGGTCCTATGGCTACACCTTC

v_gene: TRBV6-6
d_gene: TRBD1
j_gene: TRBJ1-5
abundance: NA
CDR3aa: CASSFRAGGSNQPQHF
CDR3nt: TGTGCCAGCAGTTTCCGGGCAGGGGGTAGCAATCAGCCCCAGCATTTT